This is a list of T cell receptor beta chains from one sample in a study of blood T cell repertoires in COVID-19. The method was immunoSEQ multiplex PCR; TCRdb's version includes in-frame clones alone and lacks a portion of them. This table holds approximately 110,000 clones, more than 60% found once. Source material: peripheral blood. Source of these receptors: a man aged 70 or older with active or convalescent COVID-19. Each CDR3 is given with its conserved first and last residue. The order of the fields is clone size, J gene, D gene, V gene, CDR3 protein, CDR3 DNA. The D gene is left open where the match is weak. Not every row has a clone size; where given, it reads once, few, many or a size class.

>NA|TRBJ1-1|TRBD1|TRBV10-2
CASRRTGGSGTEAFF
TGCGCCAGCAGACGGACAGGGGGCTCGGGCACTGAAGCTTTCTTT
>NA|TRBJ1-1|TRBD1|TRBV9
CASSERDRVSNTEAFF
TGTGCCAGCAGCGAGAGGGACAGGGTGTCGAACACTGAAGCTTTCTTT
>few|TRBJ2-7|TRBD1|TRBV2
CASNLDRVFGEQYF
TGTGCCAGCAATCTGGACAGGGTTTTTGGCGAGCAGTACTTC
>NA|TRBJ1-2|TRBD1|TRBV9
CASSRTGDYGYTF
TGTGCCAGCAGCAGGACAGGAGACTATGGCTACACCTTC
>NA|TRBJ1-2|TRBD1|TRBV12-3/TRBV12-4
CASTLGQPHGYTF
TGTGCCAGCACCTTGGGACAGCCCCATGGCTACACCTTC
>few|TRBJ1-2|NA|TRBV7-2
CASSKPGQRNYGYTF
TGTGCCAGCAGTAAACCGGGACAAAGGAACTATGGCTACACCTTC
>NA|TRBJ2-1|TRBD1|TRBV5-4
CASRPRDRAGNEQFF
TGTGCCAGCAGGCCCCGGGACAGGGCCGGCAATGAGCAGTTCTTC
>NA|TRBJ2-2|TRBD1|TRBV15
CATSRRQGKNTGELFF
TGTGCCACCAGCAGACGACAGGGGAAAAACACCGGGGAGCTGTTTTTT
>NA|TRBJ2-3|TRBD2|TRBV5-1
CASSYSGVTDTQYF
TGCGCCAGCAGCTATAGCGGGGTCACAGATACGCAGTATTTT
>NA|TRBJ2-5|TRBD2|TRBV4-2
CASSQVIAGGPETQYF
TGTGCCAGCAGCCAAGTTATCGCGGGAGGGCCGGAGACCCAGTACTTC
>NA|TRBJ1-5|NA|TRBV18
CASSPRDNGGDQPQHF
TGTGCCAGCTCACCGAGGGACAACGGGGGGGATCAGCCCCAGCATTTT
>NA|TRBJ2-1|NA|TRBV10-2
CASSYTLGALSPVF
TGCGCCAGCAGTTACACTTTGGGCGCCCTGTCTCCCGTCTTC
>NA|TRBJ2-1|NA|TRBV7-9
CASSLEGLISQQFF
TGTGCCAGCAGCTTAGAGGGACTCATTTCCCAGCAGTTCTTC
>NA|TRBJ1-1|NA|TRBV18
CASSLDNTEAFF
TGTGCCAGCTCACTCGACAATACTGAAGCTTTCTTT
>NA|TRBJ1-2|TRBD1|TRBV7-8
CASSGRTGDTYGYTF
TGTGCCAGCAGCGGACGGACAGGGGATACCTATGGCTACACCTTC
>NA|TRBJ1-2|NA|TRBV27
CASSLSGSYGYTF
TGTGCCAGCAGTTTATCGGGGAGCTATGGCTACACCTTC
>NA|TRBJ2-2|NA|TRBV19
CASSLPGELFF
TGTGCCAGTAGCCTCCCCGGGGAGCTGTTTTTT
>NA|TRBJ2-1|NA|TRBV19
CASSTIGGLAEQFF
TGTGCCAGTAGTACCATCGGGGGGCTTGCTGAGCAGTTCTTC
>NA|TRBJ1-4|NA|TRBV4-2
CASSQEGLSGKLFF
TGTGCCAGCAGCCAAGAGGGACTATCGGGAAAACTGTTTTTT
>once|TRBJ2-1|TRBD1|TRBV11-3
CASSRQGTYNEQFF
TGTGCCAGCAGCCGACAGGGGACCTACAATGAGCAGTTCTTC
>NA|TRBJ1-1|NA|TRBV27
CASSFTIQMNTEAFF
TGTGCCAGCAGTTTTACAATACAAATGAACACTGAAGCTTTCTTT
>many|TRBJ1-3|NA|TRBV28
CASSRDISGNTIYF
TGTGCCAGCAGCCGTGACATCTCTGGAAACACCATATATTTT
>once|TRBJ1-1|NA|TRBV6-5
CASTPRLGGLTEAFF
TGTGCCAGCACCCCGCGCTTGGGAGGGCTGACTGAAGCTTTCTTT
>NA|TRBJ1-1|NA|TRBV30
CAWSGTRLHTEAFF
TGTGCCTGGTCCGGTACGCGGTTGCACACTGAAGCTTTCTTT
>NA|TRBJ2-1|NA|TRBV2
CASSDSGEDEQFF
TGTGCCAGCAGTGACTCAGGGGAAGATGAGCAGTTCTTC
>NA|TRBJ1-2|NA|TRBV12-3/TRBV12-4
CASSYEQSYGYTF
TGTGCCAGCAGTTACGAACAGTCCTATGGCTACACTTTC
>NA|TRBJ1-2|TRBD1|TRBV9
CASSSSGQGYGYTF
TGTGCCAGCAGCTCTTCTGGACAGGGATATGGCTACACCTTC
>NA|TRBJ1-3|TRBD1|TRBV5-6
CASSRRDSYVSGNTIYF
TGTGCCAGCAGCCGCAGGGACAGCTATGTCTCTGGAAACACCATATATTTT
>NA|TRBJ1-2|TRBD1|TRBV10-3
CAISGKGQGLAGDGYTF
TGTGCCATCAGTGGGAAGGGACAGGGCCTCGCAGGGGATGGCTACACCTTC
>NA|TRBJ1-2|TRBD1|TRBV5-1
CASSDGTARNYGYTF
TGCGCCAGCAGTGATGGGACAGCGAGAAACTATGGCTACACCTTC
>NA|TRBJ1-6|TRBD1|TRBV5-6
CASSFYRGNSPLHF
TGTGCCAGCAGCTTTTACAGGGGGAATTCACCCCTCCACTTT
>NA|TRBJ1-6|NA|TRBV21-1
CARDRENSPLHF
TGTGCCAGAGACAGGGAGAATTCACCCCTCCACTTT
>NA|TRBJ2-4|TRBD2|TRBV28
CASSLYRGRNIQYF
TGTGCCAGCAGTTTATACCGCGGGAGAAACATTCAGTACTTC
>NA|TRBJ1-4|TRBD1|TRBV19
CASRGGQGNEKLFF
TGTGCCAGTAGAGGGGGACAGGGGAATGAAAAACTGTTTTTT
>NA|TRBJ2-2|NA|TRBV5-1
CASSFNLQANTGELFF
TGCGCCAGCAGCTTTAACCTACAGGCGAACACCGGGGAGCTGTTTTTT
>few|TRBJ2-7|TRBD1|TRBV2
CASSEGQGSREQYF
TGTGCCAGCAGTGAGGGACAGGGTAGTCGAGAGCAGTACTTC
>NA|TRBJ2-6|NA|TRBV15
CATSAGVTGSGANVLTF
TGTGCCACCAGCGCGGGTGTAACGGGCTCTGGGGCCAACGTCCTGACTTTC
>many|TRBJ2-1|TRBD2|TRBV7-8
CASSLGGVAGGLNEQFF
TGTGCCAGCAGCTTAGGAGGCGTAGCGGGAGGGCTTAATGAGCAGTTCTTC
>NA|TRBJ2-1|NA|TRBV5-8
CASSQYEQFF
TGTGCCAGCAGCCAGTATGAGCAGTTCTTC
>NA|TRBJ1-1|TRBD1|TRBV6-5
CASSYQTGQGNTEAFF
TGTGCCAGCAGTTACCAGACCGGACAGGGGAACACTGAAGCTTTCTTT
>NA|TRBJ2-7|NA|TRBV3-1/TRBV3-2
CASSLTSPGNYEQYF
TGTGCCAGCAGCCTGACTAGTCCGGGTAACTACGAGCAGTACTTC
>NA|TRBJ1-1|TRBD1|TRBV6-6
CAGEDRARNTEAFF
TGTGCCGGGGAAGACAGGGCCCGGAACACTGAAGCTTTCTTT
>NA|TRBJ1-4|NA|TRBV7-9
CASSPGTASNTNEKLFF
TGTGCCAGCAGCCCCGGGACTGCAAGTAACACTAATGAAAAACTGTTTTTT
>NA|TRBJ2-5|NA|TRBV2
CASSTTSIGETQYF
TGTGCCAGCAGCACGACTAGTATCGGAGAGACCCAGTACTTC
>NA|TRBJ2-1|TRBD1|TRBV5-1
CASKGQGASGEQFF
TGCGCCAGCAAGGGACAGGGGGCTAGTGGTGAGCAGTTCTTC
>NA|TRBJ2-5|TRBD2|TRBV9
CASSPRTSGGPREETQYF
TGTGCCAGCAGCCCACGGACTAGCGGGGGGCCGAGGGAAGAGACCCAGTACTTC
>once|TRBJ1-1|NA|TRBV7-9
CASSLVQGNTEAFF
TGTGCCAGCAGCTTAGTACAGGGGAACACTGAAGCTTTCTTT
>NA|TRBJ1-4|NA|TRBV2
CASSENSFEKLFF
TGTGCCAGCAGTGAAAACTCCTTTGAAAAACTGTTTTTT
>few|TRBJ2-5|TRBD1|TRBV10-2
CASSESTSGTGGYETQYF
TGCGCCAGCAGTGAGTCGACTTCGGGGACAGGGGGTTATGAGACCCAGTACTTC
>NA|TRBJ2-5|TRBD2|TRBV7-2
CASSLGGTSRETQYF
TGTGCCAGCAGCTTAGGAGGGACTAGCAGAGAGACCCAGTACTTC
>NA|TRBJ2-5|TRBD2|TRBV20-1
CSASASGRLQETQYF
TGCAGTGCTAGTGCCAGCGGGAGACTCCAAGAGACCCAGTACTTC
>NA|TRBJ2-3|TRBD1|TRBV5-4
CASSQVDRGVGDTQYF
TGTGCCAGCAGTCAAGTTGACAGGGGAGTCGGGGATACGCAGTATTTT
>NA|TRBJ2-1|TRBD2|TRBV9
CASSVSSGGAVNEQFF
TGTGCCAGCAGCGTATCAAGCGGGGGGGCGGTAAATGAGCAGTTCTTC
>NA|TRBJ2-7|NA|TRBV6-5
CASRSQVTYEQYF
TGTGCCAGCAGATCACAGGTTACCTACGAGCAGTACTTC
>NA|TRBJ2-2|NA|TRBV9
CASSSVGELFF
TGTGCCAGCAGCTCGGTGGGGGAGCTGTTTTTT
>NA|TRBJ1-6|TRBD1|TRBV5-1
CASSNLGQGGNSPLHF
TGCGCCAGCAGCAACCTAGGACAGGGGGGAAATTCACCCCTCCACTTT
>NA|TRBJ2-2|TRBD2|TRBV2
CASRRTSGGPGELFF
TGTGCCAGCAGACGGACTAGCGGGGGGCCCGGGGAGCTGTTTTTT
>NA|TRBJ1-6|TRBD1|TRBV3-1/TRBV3-2
CASSYRGYSPLHF
TGTGCCAGCAGCTACAGGGGTTATTCACCCCTCCACTTT
>few|TRBJ2-2|TRBD1|TRBV19
CASSVRAGQGNTGELFF
TGTGCCAGTAGTGTTAGAGCGGGACAGGGGAACACCGGGGAGCTGTTTTTT
>few|TRBJ1-1|NA|TRBV24-1
CATSGGRYTEAFF
TGTGCCACCAGCGGGGGGAGATACACTGAAGCTTTCTTT